The present entry profiles one T cell receptor (beta chain) with its context. What it binds is unknown. This sample is part of a study of spatial heterogeneity in lung cancer. Across the study: Samples were obtained from about 72 donors, all untreated early-stage non-small cell lung cancer patients.

A single record per CDR3 protein comes from TCRdb applying MiXCR to the 5' RACE reads. The sample holds under 150,000 distinct CDR3 sequences, 12% seen once. Between the trimmed V and J ends, which lost 5 bases and 6 bases, there was a span of 10 bases. CDR3 length equals 13 residues. CDR1 and CDR2 from the germline V gene are SGHNT and YENEEA. Time point in this sample: blood at routine non-recurrence follow-up after resection. Sequencing of whole RNA from tumor, nontumor lung or frozen PBMC involved no sorting. General observations from the study: Expanded tumor TCRs that were ubiquitous appeared in blood more at resection than follow-up.

This material consisted of PBMCs, taken at follow-up. The rearrangement links TRBV11-3 to TRBJ2-2; D not certain. This sequence was found in a male donor with early-stage non-small cell lung cancer. The CDR3 nucleotides read TGTGCCAGCAGCCCGGTGGGTTCCGGGGAGCTGTTTTTT. As protein: CASSPVGSGELFF.